A single sample gave rise to the 18 T cell receptor beta chains below, sequenced in a study of low-dose radiotherapy and immunotherapy resistance in tumors. Time point in this sample: before trial treatment. With TRAV- and TRBV-specific primers, first-strand cDNA was made, covering the alpha and beta chains. PCR amplification of the TCRs was performed with Phusion for 20 PCR cycles, and it relied on a constant-region primer together with a V-primer adapter. TCRdb reanalysed the reads using MiXCR and keeps one entry per CDR3 protein. The sample carries approximately 70,000 distinct CDR3 sequences, around a third recorded once. Sample: PBMCs, taken before treatment. These receptors were taken from a female donor with ovarian cancer.

This chain connects TRBV20-1 to TRBJ2-3, with 12 positions matching TRBD2. The CDR3 totals 16 residues. Germline V lookup: CDR1 DFQATT, CDR2 SNEGSKA (reference sequence). The ends lost 5 bases at V and 4 bases at J; junction bases unmatched: 10. The CDR3 spells CSARTSGGSGADTQYF. DNA for the CDR3: TGCAGTGCTCGAACTAGCGGGGGGAGCGGGGCAGATACGCAGTATTTT.

In this sample, this clonotype turned up many times. This chain links TRBV4-1 with TRBJ2-3, with unresolved D. Germline V lookup: CDR1 MGHRA, CDR2 YSYEKL. This CDR3 region has 15 residues. The V end lost 1 base, the J end lost 2 bases, and 10 bases lay between the germline ends. The CDR3 loop is CASSQVPLFTDTQYF. CDR3 coding DNA: TGCGCCAGCAGCCAAGTTCCGCTGTTCACAGATACGCAGTATTTT.

This clonotype was detected ten times or more. The rearrangement joins TRBV29-1 to TRBJ2-1, with 8 bases aligning to TRBD2. Unmatched junction bases numbered 1, after V lost 2 bases and J lost 7 bases. The germline CDR1 and CDR2 sequences are SQVTM and ANQGSEA. The CDR3 has 12 amino acids. The CDR3 here is CSVEREGNEQFF. CDR3 in DNA: TGCAGCGTTGAACGGGAGGGAAATGAGCAGTTCTTC.

This clonotype was seen at least ten times. The genes are TRBV7-2 and TRBJ2-2, with D perhaps assigned TRBD1 or TRBD2 (5 bases each). The CDR3 is 15 amino acids. V was clipped by 1 base and J by 4 bases, with 10 bases between them. In germline, CDR1 is SGHTA, CDR2 FQGNSA. CDR3 nucleotides: TGTGCCAGCAGCTTAGTCAAGGGACCCACCGGGGAGCTGTTTTTT. Amino acids: CASSLVKGPTGELFF.

This clonotype was recorded many times. The chain joins TRBV29-1 to TRBJ2-3; TRBD2 aligns across 8 bases. CDR1 is SQVTM and CDR2 is ANQGSEA in the germline V gene. The CDR3 spans 13 residues. Trimming took 4 bases from V and 4 from J; bases not matched to a gene: 4. In DNA form, the CDR3 reads TGCAGCGTTGTTGCGGGAGGTGCAGATACGCAGTATTTT. Translation gives CSVVAGGADTQYF.

This clonotype was seen at least ten times. J is TRBJ2-5 and V is TRBV24-1, with D perhaps TRBD2 (5 bases). From germline, CDR1 is KGHDR and CDR2 SFDVKD. The length of the CDR3 is 16 residues. V gave up 9 bases and J gave up 7 bases, with 26 bases separating them. The CDR3 DNA reads TGTGCCACCGTGAGATTATGGCAGCCCGACGGGGTGACCCAGTACTTC. It specifies CATVRLWQPDGVTQYF.

At least ten counts were recorded for this clonotype. V gene TRBV2 combines with J gene TRBJ1-2; tentative D call: TRBD1 (6 bases). Germline V lookup: CDR1 SNHLY, CDR2 FYNNEI. V lost 7 bases and J lost 7, with 13 bases in between. The CDR3 has 12 residues. The CDR3 sequence: CASKAGVSGYTF. The DNA of the CDR3 is TGTGCCAGCAAGGCAGGGGTGTCTGGCTACACCTTC.

This clonotype was seen at least ten times. The V call is TRBV25-1, the J call TRBJ2-5, with TRBD1 matching 11 bases. Germline CDR1 and CDR2: MGHDK and SYGVNS. J lost 5 bases, V lost 9 bases, and 14 bases had no gene match. This CDR3 region has 16 residues. The CDR3 DNA follows: TGTGCCAGTTCCCTTTCCCGGACAGGGGGCCAGGAGACCCAGTACTTC. Its translation: CASSLSRTGGQETQYF.

This clonotype was found many times. This rearrangement joins TRBV20-1 to TRBJ2-3; D is unresolved. Germline CDR1 DFQATT, CDR2 SNEGSKA (reference sequence). V was clipped by 2 bases and J by 0 bases, with 9 bases between them. The CDR3 has 14 residues. The CDR3 reads CSARSGTSTDTQYF. The CDR3 DNA follows: TGCAGTGCTAGATCGGGTACTAGCACAGATACGCAGTATTTT.

V and J are TRBV10-1 and TRBJ1-5; 7 nucleotides match TRBD1. Trimming at V came to 3 bases and at J to 0 bases, leaving 8 bases not matched to a gene. Germline CDR1 is WNHNN and CDR2 is SYGVQD (reference sequence). The CDR3 sequence is 17 residues long. This CDR3 is CASSEPGQIYSNQPQHF. For the CDR3, the DNA is TGCGCCAGCAGTGAACCGGGACAGATTTATAGCAATCAGCCCCAGCATTTT.

With respect to this clonotype: A read error is likely here: a far larger clone is one base away. The rearrangement uses TRBV10-3 and TRBJ2-1, with 8 bases matching TRBD1. The J segment lost 10 bases and the V segment lost 2 bases, leaving 4 bases of the junction unmatched. CDR1 ENHRY and CDR2 SYGVKD come from the germline V gene. The CDR3 loop spans 13 amino acids. The CDR3 DNA is TGTGCCATCAGTGAGGGGACAGGCTACGAGCAGTTCTTC. This gives the protein CAISEGTGYEQFF.

The sample holds many counts of this clonotype. The chain uses TRBV6-2 or TRBV6-3 and TRBJ1-5; D uncertain. CDR3 length: 14 residues. Germline lookup yields CDR1 MNHEY and CDR2 SVGEGT. V gave up 2 bases and J gave up 11 bases, with 16 bases separating them. DNA of the CDR3: TGTGCCAGCAGTTACCTTAGGACGGGAAGGGCCCAGCATTTT. This encodes CASSYLRTGRAQHF.

There are many counts of this clonotype. The V call is TRBV18, the J call TRBJ2-3, with 10 bases aligning to TRBD2. The CDR3 has 18 amino acids. V shed 2 bases, J shed 2 bases, and the junction held 10 bases outside the gene matches. CDR1 and CDR2 (germline): KGHSH, LQKENI. The CDR3 here is CASSPSRASGSVTDTQYF. The CDR3 nucleotides read TGTGCCAGCTCACCATCCAGGGCTAGCGGGAGTGTCACAGATACGCAGTATTTT.

This clonotype has at least ten counts. This chain joins TRBV10-3 and TRBJ2-1, with 11 bases aligning to TRBD1. The germline V gene has CDR1 ENHRY and CDR2 SYGVKD. After removal of 6 bases from V and 6 bases from J, the junction contained 4 bases not matched to a gene. The CDR3 is 14 amino acids. As DNA, the CDR3 is TGTGCCATCAGCGGGACAGGGGGAGGCAATGAGCAGTTCTTC. Protein sequence: CAISGTGGGNEQFF.

This clonotype has a count of ten or more. This chain uses TRBV12-3 or TRBV12-4 with TRBJ1-1; D is unresolved. The V and J ends lost 0 bases and 6 bases respectively, with 2 bases between them. The CDR3 runs to 11 residues. The DNA for the CDR3 is TGTGCCAGCAGTTTAGCGGCTGAAGCTTTCTTT. This translates into CASSLAAEAFF.

The table lists this clonotype with many counts. The chain links TRBV20-1 to TRBJ1-3; possibly TRBD1 for D (6 bases). Germline CDR1 DFQATT, CDR2 SNEGSKA (reference sequence). The V end was cut by 0 bases, the J end by 1 base, with 7 bases between. CDR3 length: 14 residues. The CDR3 loop reads CSARDGQSGNTIYF. The CDR3 coding sequence is TGCAGTGCTAGAGATGGACAGTCTGGAAACACCATATATTTT.

The chain uses TRBV9 and TRBJ1-3, with no clear D. CDR3 length equals 17 residues. Between the trimmed V and J ends, which lost 0 bases and 4 bases, there was a span of 17 bases. CDR1 and CDR2 from the germline V gene are SGDLS and YYNGEE. This CDR3 is CASSVVPGPAPGNTIYF. In nucleotides, the CDR3 is TGTGCCAGCAGCGTAGTTCCTGGTCCGGCACCCGGAAACACCATATATTTT.

This clonotype came up many times. J is TRBJ1-2 and V is TRBV4-3; no definite D call. Germline lookup yields CDR1 LGHNA and CDR2 YSLEER. With 0 bases removed from V and 3 bases from J, the gap between germline ends came to 8 bases. There are 14 residues in the CDR3. The CDR3, as DNA: TGCGCCAGCAGCCAAGATACAAGTGACTATGGCTACACCTTC. Protein: CASSQDTSDYGYTF.